This is a list of T cell receptor beta chains from one sample in a study of blood T cell repertoires in COVID-19. Libraries were prepared by immunoSEQ multiplex PCR; TCRdb keeps only in-frame clonotypes and omits some of them. This table has about 190,000 clones, around 85% appearing once. Material: peripheral blood. The receptor set was obtained from a woman aged 50 to 60 with acute or convalescent COVID-19. CDR3s leave out the opening cysteine and the closing phenylalanine or tryptophan. Size values are once, few and many counts, or a class for expanded clones, and some rows have none.

V,size,J,CDR3
TRBV28,.,TRBJ1-5,ASRPQGKHQPQH
TRBV28,.,TRBJ2-7,ASSPPDRGQCEQY
TRBV6-5,.,TRBJ1-1,ASSRTAEAF
TRBV15,.,TRBJ2-2,ATRMGQGGDGELF
TRBV7-8,few,TRBJ2-7,ASSFDRVSYEQY
TRBV28,once,TRBJ1-5,ASSLSLQPQH
TRBV5-4,.,TRBJ2-7,ASSPSPIHGGFVYEQY
TRBV7-9,once,TRBJ2-7,ASSSGRQRSIYEQY
TRBV4-3,.,TRBJ1-5,ASSQETGSNQPQH
TRBV24-1,.,TRBJ2-1,ATSGKSGTAHNEQF
TRBV19,once,TRBJ1-2,ASRDWGNVGYT
TRBV19,.,TRBJ1-1,ASSQWTANTEAF
TRBV6-5,.,TRBJ1-2,ASSYHRASGYT
TRBV9,.,TRBJ2-6,ASSVPQVRGANVLT
TRBV14,.,TRBJ2-3,ASSLLGAADTQY
TRBV7-8,few,TRBJ2-7,ASSSLLAGEQY
TRBV5-4,.,TRBJ2-5,ASSLRETQY
TRBV27,.,TRBJ1-1,ASSLGTGGKTEAF
TRBV5-5,.,TRBJ1-1,ASSLAVRETTEAF
TRBV5-6,.,TRBJ2-1,ASSLKGGWYNEQF
TRBV18,.,TRBJ2-7,ASSPNRGSGYEQY
TRBV5-6,.,TRBJ2-2,ASSSVSRGLNTGELF
TRBV4-2,.,TRBJ1-4,ASSQEGTGGAVFNEKLF